The TCR beta chain under discussion was sequenced for a study of spatial heterogeneity in lung cancer. Study-wide background: Compared with alpha-chain sequences, beta-chain sequences were consistently detected in greater numbers.

Study-wide results and caveats: One measure, the expanded intratumoral alpha and beta TCR count, tracked tumor mutation counts. Counts of ubiquitous and regional expanded TCRs tracked ubiquitous and regional nonsynonymous mutations, respectively.

Via MiXCR, TCRdb re-called the 5' RACE reads, giving one row per CDR3 protein. The sample consists of about 10,000 distinct CDR3 sequences, under 8.5% of them appearing once. Time point given: sample taken at primary tumor resection. In each case, whole RNA from tumor, nontumor lung or frozen PBMC was sequenced unsorted. The CDR3 length is 13 residues. CDR1 is LGHDT and CDR2 is YNNKEL in the germline V gene (reference sequence). Trimming left V 4 bases short and J 7 bases short, with 11 bases between. This clonotype was detected many times. The antigen remains unidentified. The chain carries TRBV3-1 and TRBJ1-5; TRBD1 might be the D (6 bases). The sequence derives from a male donor with early-stage non-small cell lung cancer. Sample: lung tumor tissue, taken at surgery. In DNA, the CDR3 is TGTGCCAGCAGCCCCAACAGGGACCAGCCCCAGCATTTT. Residues: CASSPNRDQPQHF.